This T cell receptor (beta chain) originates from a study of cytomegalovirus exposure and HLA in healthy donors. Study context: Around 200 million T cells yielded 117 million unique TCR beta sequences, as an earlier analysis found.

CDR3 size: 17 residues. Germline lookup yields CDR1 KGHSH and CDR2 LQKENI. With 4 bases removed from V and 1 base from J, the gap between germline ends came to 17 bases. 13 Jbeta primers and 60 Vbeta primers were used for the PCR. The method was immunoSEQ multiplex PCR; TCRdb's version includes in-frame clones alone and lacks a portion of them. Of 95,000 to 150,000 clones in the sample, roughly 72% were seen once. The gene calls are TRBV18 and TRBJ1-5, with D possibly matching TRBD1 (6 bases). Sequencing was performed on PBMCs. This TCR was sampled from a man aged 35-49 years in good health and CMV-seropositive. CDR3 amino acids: CASSLLGGRDSNQPQHF. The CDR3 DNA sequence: TGTGCCAGCTCACTCCTGGGGGGGCGTGACAGCAATCAGCCCCAGCATTTT. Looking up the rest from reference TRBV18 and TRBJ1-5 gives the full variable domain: NAGVMQNPRHLVRRRGQEARLRCSPMKGHSHVYWYRQLPEEGLKFMVYLQKENIIDESGMPKERFSAEFPKEGPSILRIQQVVRGDSAAYFCASSLLGGRDSNQPQHFGDGTRLSIL.